Reported below is one TCR beta chain. The antigen it recognizes is unknown. The input lacks base qualities; no much larger clone sits a single base away. The germline V end is reduced by 3 bases and the J end by 9 bases; junction bases left unmatched: 5. From the cysteine through the phenylalanine, the CDR3 covers 11 amino acids. Just the 33-base CDR3 DNA is kept, in frame starting at base 1. Per the germline V gene, SQVTM is the CDR1 and ANQGSEA is the CDR2. The immunoSEQ Assay, a bias-controlled multiplex PCR, was used to amplify TCRbeta CDR3 regions from genomic DNA. The study's own analysis went as follows. The number of nucleated cells in each sample was estimated from the amplification of reference gene primers within the assay. To quantify the absolute abundance of each unique TCRbeta CDR3 rearrangement, sequence reads were collapsed and filtered. For each sample, productive Simpson clonality was calculated by taking the square root of Simpson's diversity index across productive rearrangements. TCRdb obtained this table from immuneACCESS and retained in-frame rearrangements with V and J assigned. These tables miss some clones; where compared with another copy, unresolved V genes account for less than half of the shortfall, and the remainder is unexplained. D and trimming come from the DNA, and the V and J calls and clone size come from that table. The sample records fewer than 45,000 clones, more than 75% of which are singletons. Of the sample, 15% to 20% falls within the top ten clones.

This sample is drawn from a study of blood T cell repertoires in COVID-19 (dated by TCRdb to about 2020). With regard to the full study: The collaborator samples originated in the United States, Italy and Spain and spanned the acute and convalescent phases of COVID-19. The material from the prospective study consisted of cDNA or gDNA derived from T cells, B-cell-depleted T cells, or PBMCs. The dataset comprised deeply sampled blood TCRbeta repertoires from subjects exposed to, actively infected with, or recovered from COVID-19. The repertoires were released in a freely available public database intended as a resource for research on the immune response to SARS-CoV-2. The samples were drawn from the first 160 participants of the ongoing ImmuneRACE study and from under 1,500 subjects provided by 6 global collaborators. A de-identified subject ID, COVID-19 status, age in years and sex were almost always included in the sample metadata. Where available, HLA class I and class II types were obtained from metadata supplied by the sample provider rather than from assay-based typing. What the research found in general, with its limitations: Clinical and demographic metadata were provided uncurated, with the amount varying by source and participant.

Whole blood was collected in K2EDTA tubes by collaborating institutions according to the institutions' own protocols. For TCRbeta analysis, collaborators shipped samples in one of three forms: frozen whole blood, isolated PBMCs, or DNA extracted from either of those sample types. This TCR derives from a man in his 70s with acute or convalescent COVID-19. The sample was peripheral blood. The rearrangement joined TRBV29-1 to TRBJ2-7, and TRBD2 aligns with 7 junction nucleotides. The DNA reads as follows: TGCAGCGTTGAGTTGTGGGGGGGGCAGTACTTC. This is translated as CSVELWGGQYF.